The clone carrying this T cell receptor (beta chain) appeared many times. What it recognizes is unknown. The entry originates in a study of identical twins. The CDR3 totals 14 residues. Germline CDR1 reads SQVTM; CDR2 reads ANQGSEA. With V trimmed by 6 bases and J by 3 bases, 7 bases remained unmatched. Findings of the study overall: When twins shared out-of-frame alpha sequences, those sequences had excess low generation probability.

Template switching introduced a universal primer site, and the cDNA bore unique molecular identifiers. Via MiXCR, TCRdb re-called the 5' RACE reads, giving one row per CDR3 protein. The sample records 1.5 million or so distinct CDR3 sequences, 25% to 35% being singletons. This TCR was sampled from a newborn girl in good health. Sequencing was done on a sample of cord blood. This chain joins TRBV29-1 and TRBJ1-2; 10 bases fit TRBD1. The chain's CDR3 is CSVGPGTGDYGYTF. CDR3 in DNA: TGCAGCGTGGGACCCGGGACAGGGGACTATGGCTACACCTTC.